This T cell receptor (beta chain) emerged from a study of vaccination and CD4 T cells after COVID-19 (dated 2022 in TCRdb). Some background on the complete study: Six males and four females were included in the convalescent cohort, with two Hispanic individuals, seven Caucasians, two Asians and one multiracial person represented. The time from the second vaccine dose to post-vaccine blood sampling had a median of approximately 72 days and ranged from roughly 12 to 250 days. Participants got two doses of the Pfizer-BioNTech BNT162b2 vaccine (n=8) or two doses of the Moderna mRNA-1273 vaccine (n=2). Control cultures used a CEFX viral epitope pool as positive control, an HIV-1 Nef peptide pool as negative control, or no peptide. In an earlier paper using these donors, memory CD4+ T cell crossreactivity between SARS-CoV-2 and common cold coronavirus spike proteins was assessed at the TCR clonotype level. Post-COVID blood samples were collected from convalescent patients a median of approximately 100 days after diagnosis, with a range of roughly 35 to 161 days. In about 11 COVID-19 convalescent patients and a few infection-naive healthy vaccine recipients, the spike-specific CD4+ TCR repertoire before mRNA vaccination was compared with the repertoire after mRNA vaccination. The cultures were stimulated with overlapping spike peptide pools from SARS-CoV-2 and from the common cold coronaviruses HCoV-NL63, HCoV-OC43 and HCoV-229E. Study-wide conclusions, independent of this receptor: In convalescent patients, a median roughly 85% of post-vaccine SARS-CoV-2-reactive clones were detected only after vaccination, and vaccine-specific priming was suggested by this finding. The study included relatively few convalescent patients and did not analyze early timepoints after natural infection. In convalescent patients, nearly all vaccine-specific clones (304 of 307) were found to be mono-reactive for SARS-CoV-2 spike rather than cross-reactive with common cold coronaviruses. The median count of SARS-CoV-2-reactive clonotypes went up from 20 to 25 after infection to around 38 after vaccination, although the change was not significant.

Receptor libraries were prepared by PCR. DNA from cultured CD4+ T cells was subjected to TCR sequencing with the Oncomine TCR Beta short-read assay at the Johns Hopkins FTIC core. The QIAamp micro DNA kit was used to extract genomic DNA from the cultured CD4+ T cells. Oncomine TCR Beta libraries from cultured CD4+ T cells were pooled using unique dual indexes and sequenced on an Illumina iSeq 100. The paper's data handling went like this. Non-productive sequences were removed, and CDR3s not starting with C, not ending with F or W, or shorter than 7 amino acids were discarded. The MANAFEST web application identified antigen-specific clonotypes by comparing peptide-stimulated wells against reference wells and other culture wells. For a clone to be called positive, the clone needed an FDR below 0.05, an odds ratio above 5, and a productive frequency above 0.1% in at least two of three replicate wells. Cross-reactive clonotypes were defined as significantly expanded in both SARS-CoV-2 spike wells and at least one common cold coronavirus spike condition. Similarity between CDR3 sequences was evaluated in R version 3.6.1 using Levenshtein distances (stringdist) and unrooted phylogenetic trees (ape). The raw public data were reprocessed by TCRdb itself: fastp quality trimming at Q25, MiXCR clonotype calling, in-frame beta chains only. Each CDR3 protein gets just one entry, which takes the most common genes and DNA from the rows behind it. V and J calls and clone size were set by TCRdb, not the authors. The sample table records around 6,000 distinct CDR3 sequences; around 43% of these occur just once. Clones ranked in the top ten supply 38% of the sample.

CDR1 and CDR2, looked up from the germline V gene, are SGHTA and FQGNSA. From V the trimming removes 5 bases and from J it removes 2 bases, while the gene matches leave 14 bases of the junction unaccounted for. From the cysteine up to the phenylalanine, the CDR3 has a length of 18 residues. The sequence is cut down to CDR3 DNA, 54 bases in frame from base 1. A remark on this clonotype: The target of this receptor is not known. Base qualities are not provided; no much larger clone lies one nucleotide away.

The treatment or condition label here, explained by the study, means: approximately nine-day PBMC culture with coronavirus spike peptide pools or control peptides (ViraFEST assay). CD4+ T cells from unexposed donors were collected before the COVID-19 pandemic (2011-2018). The study used the ViraFEST assay, which expanded antigen-specific T cells with peptide pools and then identified expanded clonotypes by TCR sequencing. Each well held approximately 2 million PBMCs cultured in IMDM containing roughly 5% human AB serum and approximately 9.8 IU/ml IL-2, with 10 ug/ml peptide pools added. Half of the culture medium was replaced with fresh IL-2-containing medium on days 3 and 7. After around 10 days of culture, CD4+ T cells were isolated by negative selection with the EasySep CD4+ T cell isolation kit. As cell number allowed, CD4+ T cells from unexposed donors were tested for reactivity to SARS-CoV-2 S and N and to four common cold coronavirus spike pools. Ficoll-Paque Plus gradient centrifugation was used to isolate PBMCs from whole blood, and the isolated PBMCs were then either used fresh or cryopreserved at -140C. Triplicate wells were generally used for each culture condition. Leukapheresis product for the unexposed donors was purchased commercially.

The sample taken for sequencing was CD4+ T cells from blood, cultured in vitro. The chain is assembled from TRBV7-2 and TRBJ1-2, and TRBD1 aligns with 10 junction nucleotides. The receptor's source is a human donor in good health. The CDR3 region: CASSPKGTGVIMNYGYTF. The bases are TGTGCCAGCAGCCCAAAGGGGACAGGGGTCATTATGAACTATGGCTACACCTTC. Reference TRBV7-2 and TRBJ1-2 genes cover what lies past the CDR3, so the full variable domain is GAGVSQSPSNKVTEKGKDVELRCDPISGHTALYWYRQSLGQGLEFLIYFQGNSAPDKSGLPSDRFSAERTGGSVSTLTIQRTQQEDSAVYLCASSPKGTGVIMNYGYTFGSGTRLTVV.